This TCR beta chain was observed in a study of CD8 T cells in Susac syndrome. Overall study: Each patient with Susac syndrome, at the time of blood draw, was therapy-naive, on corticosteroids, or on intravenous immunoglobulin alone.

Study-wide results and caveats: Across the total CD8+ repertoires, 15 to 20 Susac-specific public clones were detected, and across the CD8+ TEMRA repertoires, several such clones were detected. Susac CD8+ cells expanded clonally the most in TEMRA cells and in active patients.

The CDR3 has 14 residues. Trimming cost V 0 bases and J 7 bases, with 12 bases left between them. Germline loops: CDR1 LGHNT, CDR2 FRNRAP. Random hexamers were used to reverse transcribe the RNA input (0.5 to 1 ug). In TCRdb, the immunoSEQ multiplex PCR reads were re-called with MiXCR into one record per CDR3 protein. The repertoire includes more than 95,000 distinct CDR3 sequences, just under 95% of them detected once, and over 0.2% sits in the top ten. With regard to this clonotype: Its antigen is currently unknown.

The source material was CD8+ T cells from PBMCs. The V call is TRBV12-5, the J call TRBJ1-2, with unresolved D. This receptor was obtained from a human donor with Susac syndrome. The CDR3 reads CASGLVMGSPGYTF. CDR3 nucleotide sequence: TGTGCTAGTGGTTTGGTAATGGGGTCTCCTGGCTACACCTTC. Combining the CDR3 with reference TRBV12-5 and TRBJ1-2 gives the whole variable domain DARVTQTPRHKVTEMGQEVTMRCQPILGHNTVFWYRQTMMQGLELLAYFRNRAPLDDSGMPKDRFSAEMPDATLATLKIQPSEPRDSAVYFCASGLVMGSPGYTFGSGTRLTVV.